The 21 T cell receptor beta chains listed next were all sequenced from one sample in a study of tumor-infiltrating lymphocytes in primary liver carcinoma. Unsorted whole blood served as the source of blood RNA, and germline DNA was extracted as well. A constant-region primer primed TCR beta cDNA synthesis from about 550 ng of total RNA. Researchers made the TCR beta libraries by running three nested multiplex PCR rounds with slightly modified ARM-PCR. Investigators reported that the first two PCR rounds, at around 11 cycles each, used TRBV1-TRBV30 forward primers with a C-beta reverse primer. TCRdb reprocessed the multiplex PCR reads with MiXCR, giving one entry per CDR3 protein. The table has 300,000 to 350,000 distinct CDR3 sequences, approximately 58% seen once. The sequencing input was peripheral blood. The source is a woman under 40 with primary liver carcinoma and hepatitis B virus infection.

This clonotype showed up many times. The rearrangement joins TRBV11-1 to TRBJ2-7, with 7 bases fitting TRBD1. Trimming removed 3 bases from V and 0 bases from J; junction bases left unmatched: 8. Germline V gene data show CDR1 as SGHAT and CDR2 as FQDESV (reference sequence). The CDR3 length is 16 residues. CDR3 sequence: CASSFVGGGNSYEQYF. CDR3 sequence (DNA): TGTGCCAGCAGCTTCGTAGGGGGCGGAAACTCCTACGAGCAGTACTTC.

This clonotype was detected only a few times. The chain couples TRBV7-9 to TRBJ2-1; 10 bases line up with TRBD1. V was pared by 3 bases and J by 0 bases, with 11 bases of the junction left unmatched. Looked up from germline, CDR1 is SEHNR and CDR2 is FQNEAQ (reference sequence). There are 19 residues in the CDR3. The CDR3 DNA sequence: TGTGCCAGCAGCTTTAAGGCAGGGACAGGGGTGAGCTCCTACAATGAGCAGTTCTTC. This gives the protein CASSFKAGTGVSSYNEQFF.

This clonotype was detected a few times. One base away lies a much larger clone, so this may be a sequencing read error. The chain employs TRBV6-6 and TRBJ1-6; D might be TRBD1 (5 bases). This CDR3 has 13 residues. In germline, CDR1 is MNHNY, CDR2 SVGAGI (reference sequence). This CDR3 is CTSSYGGYSPLHF. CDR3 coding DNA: TGTACCAGCAGTTATGGGGGATATTCACCCCTCCACTTT.

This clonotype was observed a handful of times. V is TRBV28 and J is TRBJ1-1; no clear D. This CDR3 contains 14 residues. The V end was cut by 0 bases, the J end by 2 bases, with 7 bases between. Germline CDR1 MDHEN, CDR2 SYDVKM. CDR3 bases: TGTGCCAGCAGTTTATGGGAGGGAAACACTGAAGCTTTCTTT. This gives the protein CASSLWEGNTEAFF.

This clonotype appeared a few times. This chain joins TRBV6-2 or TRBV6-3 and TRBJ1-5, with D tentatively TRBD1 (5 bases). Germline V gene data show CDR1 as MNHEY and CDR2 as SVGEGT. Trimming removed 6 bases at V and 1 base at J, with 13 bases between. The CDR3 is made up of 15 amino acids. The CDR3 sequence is CASRKGLGSNQPQHF. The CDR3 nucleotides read TGTGCCAGCAGAAAGGGGTTGGGGAGCAATCAGCCCCAGCATTTT.

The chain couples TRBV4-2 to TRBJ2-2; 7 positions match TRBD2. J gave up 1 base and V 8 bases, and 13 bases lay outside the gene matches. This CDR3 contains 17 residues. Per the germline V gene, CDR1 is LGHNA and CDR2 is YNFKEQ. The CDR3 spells CASRPLQAGENTGELFF. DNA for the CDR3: TGTGCCAGCCGCCCACTTCAGGCGGGGGAGAACACCGGGGAGCTGTTTTTT.

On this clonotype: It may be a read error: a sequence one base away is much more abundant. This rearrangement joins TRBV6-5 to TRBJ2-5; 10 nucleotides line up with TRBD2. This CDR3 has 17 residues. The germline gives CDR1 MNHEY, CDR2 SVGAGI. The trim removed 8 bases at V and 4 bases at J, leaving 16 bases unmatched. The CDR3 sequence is CASGFSFLAGVRETQYF. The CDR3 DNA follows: TGTGCCAGCGGTTTTTCTTTCCTAGCGGGAGTTCGAGAGACCCAGTACTTC.

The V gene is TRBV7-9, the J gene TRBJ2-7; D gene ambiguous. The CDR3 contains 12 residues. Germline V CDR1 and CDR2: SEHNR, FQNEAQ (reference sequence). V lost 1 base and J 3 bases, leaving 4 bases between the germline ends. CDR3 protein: CASSLDVYEQYF. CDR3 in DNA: TGTGCCAGCAGCTTAGATGTCTACGAGCAGTACTTC.

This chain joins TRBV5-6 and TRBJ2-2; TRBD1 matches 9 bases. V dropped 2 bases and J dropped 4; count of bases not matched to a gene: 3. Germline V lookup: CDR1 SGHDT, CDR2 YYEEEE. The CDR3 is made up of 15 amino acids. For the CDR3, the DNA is TGTGCCAGCAGCTTTGGGACAGGGCGCACCGGGGAGCTGTTTTTT. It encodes CASSFGTGRTGELFF.

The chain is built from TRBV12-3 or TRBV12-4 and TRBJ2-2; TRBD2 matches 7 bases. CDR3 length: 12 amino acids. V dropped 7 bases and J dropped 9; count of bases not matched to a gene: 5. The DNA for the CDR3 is TGTGCCAGCACCTGGCGGGGGAGGGAGCTGTTTTTT. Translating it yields CASTWRGRELFF.

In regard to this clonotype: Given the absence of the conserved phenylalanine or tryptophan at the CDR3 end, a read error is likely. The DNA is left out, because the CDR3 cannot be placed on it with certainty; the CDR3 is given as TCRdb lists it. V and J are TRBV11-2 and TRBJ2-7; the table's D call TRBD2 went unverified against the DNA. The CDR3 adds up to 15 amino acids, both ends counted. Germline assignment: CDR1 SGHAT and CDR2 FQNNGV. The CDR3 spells CPSSSLAGDPYELYL.

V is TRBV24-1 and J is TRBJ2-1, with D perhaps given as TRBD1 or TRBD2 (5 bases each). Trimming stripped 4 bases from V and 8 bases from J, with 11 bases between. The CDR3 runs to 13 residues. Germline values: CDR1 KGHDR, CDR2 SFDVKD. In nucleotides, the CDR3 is TGTGCCACCAGTGAAACCGGGACGGATGAGCAGTTCTTC. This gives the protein CATSETGTDEQFF.

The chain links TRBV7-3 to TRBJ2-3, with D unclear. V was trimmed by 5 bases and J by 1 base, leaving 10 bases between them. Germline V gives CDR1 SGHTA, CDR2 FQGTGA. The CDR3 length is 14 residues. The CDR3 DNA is TGTGCCAGCAGCCTGACCTCTGGCACAGATACGCAGTATTTT. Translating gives CASSLTSGTDTQYF.

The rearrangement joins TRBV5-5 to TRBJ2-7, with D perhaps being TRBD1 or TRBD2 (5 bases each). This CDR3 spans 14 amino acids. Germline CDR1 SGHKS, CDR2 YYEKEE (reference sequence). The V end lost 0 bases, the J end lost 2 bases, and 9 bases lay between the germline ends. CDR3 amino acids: CASSLGDRTYEQYF. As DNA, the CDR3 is TGTGCCAGCAGCTTGGGGGACCGAACCTACGAGCAGTACTTC. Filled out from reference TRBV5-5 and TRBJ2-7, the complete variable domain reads DAGVTQSPTHLIKTRGQQVTLRCSPISGHKSVSWYQQVLGQGPQFIFQYYEKEERGRGNFPDRFSARQFPNYSSELNVNALLLGDSALYLCASSLGDRTYEQYFGPGTRLTVT.

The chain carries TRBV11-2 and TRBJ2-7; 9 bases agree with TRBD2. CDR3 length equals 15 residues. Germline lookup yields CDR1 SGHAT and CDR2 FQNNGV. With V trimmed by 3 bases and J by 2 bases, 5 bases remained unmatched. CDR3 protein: CASSLMVAGAYEQYF. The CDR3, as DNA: TGTGCCAGCAGCTTGATGGTAGCGGGGGCCTACGAGCAGTACTTC.

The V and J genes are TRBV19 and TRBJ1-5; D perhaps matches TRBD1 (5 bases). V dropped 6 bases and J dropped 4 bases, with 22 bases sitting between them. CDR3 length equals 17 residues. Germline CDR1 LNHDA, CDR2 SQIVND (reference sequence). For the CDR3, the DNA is TGTGCCAGTAGCGGCAGGAGAGGGGTAGGTTGGAATCAGCCCCAGCATTTT. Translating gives CASSGRRGVGWNQPQHF.

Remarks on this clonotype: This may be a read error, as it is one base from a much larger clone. Written as DNA, the CDR3 is TGTGCCAGCAGTCAGCAGGGCGCCCTCTACGAGCAGTACTTC. Its translation is CASSQQGALYEQYF. The genes are TRBV6-6 and TRBJ2-7; a possible D gene is TRBD1 (5 bases). Trimming took 5 bases from V and 3 from J, leaving 14 bases between them. CDR3 length equals 14 residues. Germline CDR1 MNHNY, CDR2 SVGAGI (reference sequence).

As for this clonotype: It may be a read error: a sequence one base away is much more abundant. CDR3 sequence reads: CASSLSGQPQYF. The CDR3 nucleotides are TGTGCCAGCAGCTTGTCGGGACAGCCCCAGTATTTT. The chain carries TRBV7-8 and TRBJ1-5; 7 positions match TRBD1. The J call may be faulty, since TRBJ2-3 better matches the DNA end. Looked up from germline, CDR1 is SGHVS and CDR2 is FQNEAQ. The CDR3 spans 12 residues.

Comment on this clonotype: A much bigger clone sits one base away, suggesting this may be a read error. The CDR3 DNA is TGCAGCGTCGCCACGGGGGGGACCCCGTACTTC. It yields the protein CSVATGGTPYF. This chain joins TRBV29-1 and TRBJ2-5; 8 positions match TRBD2. Germline V lookup: CDR1 SQVTM, CDR2 ANQGSEA. CDR3 length: 11 amino acids.

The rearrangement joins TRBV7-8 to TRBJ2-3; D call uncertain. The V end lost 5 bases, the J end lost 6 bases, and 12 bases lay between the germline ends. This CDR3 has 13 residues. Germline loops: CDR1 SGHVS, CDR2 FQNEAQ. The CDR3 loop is CASSIRDVDTQYF. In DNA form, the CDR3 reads TGTGCCAGCAGCATACGAGATGTGGATACGCAGTATTTT.

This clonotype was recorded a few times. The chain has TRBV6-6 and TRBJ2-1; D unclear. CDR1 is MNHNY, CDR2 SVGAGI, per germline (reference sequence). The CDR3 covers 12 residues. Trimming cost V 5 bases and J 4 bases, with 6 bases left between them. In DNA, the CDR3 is TGTGCCAGCAGTCCACCTTACAATGAGCAGTTCTTC. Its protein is CASSPPYNEQFF.